A single T cell receptor beta chain is shown here with its context. What it binds is not known. The PCR ran on 60 Vbeta and 13 Jbeta primers. Profiling relied on immunoSEQ multiplex PCR, and the TCRdb table lists in-frame clones only, not all of them. The table has 150,000 or so clones, about 85% seen once. The data derive from a study of cytomegalovirus exposure and HLA in healthy donors. Study-wide findings and caveats: When analyzed later, a missense DCLRE1C variant was found to be linked to TCR beta V- and J-gene trimming. Sequence variants that were highly shared formed a cluster that was likely a sequencing artifact.

The CDR3 has 13 amino acids. Germline V CDR1 and CDR2: SGHDN, FVKESK. Trimming cost V 1 base and J 4 bases, with 7 bases left between them. The V gene is TRBV14, the J gene TRBJ1-1; a possible D gene is TRBD1 (5 bases). This clonotype originated in a man aged 25-45 years in good health and CMV-seropositive. Source material: PBMCs. Written as DNA, the CDR3 is TGTGCCAGCAGCCAAGGACAGTCCACTGAAGCTTTCTTT. It specifies CASSQGQSTEAFF. Combining the CDR3 with reference TRBV14 and TRBJ1-1 gives the whole variable domain EAGVTQFPSHSVIEKGQTVTLRCDPISGHDNLYWYRRVMGKEIKFLLHFVKESKQDESGMPNNRFLAERTGGTYSTLKVQPAELEDSGVYFCASSQGQSTEAFFGQGTRLTVV.